The T cell receptor beta chain under discussion was sequenced for a study of human T cells and chemical hapten exposure. Described time point: healthy volunteer bleed at 2 weeks. Total RNA was isolated from unfractionated whole blood. Trimming removed 6 bases from V and 0 bases from J, with 12 bases in between. The CDR3 length is 15 residues. CDR1 and CDR2 (germline): MDHEN, SYDVKM. This clonotype was recorded at least ten times. TCRdb called the RACE reads again in MiXCR, with one record for every CDR3 protein. Of 45,000 or so distinct CDR3 sequences in the sample, nearly 4.5% were seen once. This sequence originates from a human donor in good health. Some clones in this sample may be carry-over from other donors' samples. The sequenced material came from whole blood. The chain is built from TRBV28 and TRBJ1-5, with no clear D. The CDR3 loop is CASSPLGSSNQPQHF. DNA for the CDR3: TGTGCCAGCAGCCCCCTCGGCAGTAGCAATCAGCCCCAGCATTTT.